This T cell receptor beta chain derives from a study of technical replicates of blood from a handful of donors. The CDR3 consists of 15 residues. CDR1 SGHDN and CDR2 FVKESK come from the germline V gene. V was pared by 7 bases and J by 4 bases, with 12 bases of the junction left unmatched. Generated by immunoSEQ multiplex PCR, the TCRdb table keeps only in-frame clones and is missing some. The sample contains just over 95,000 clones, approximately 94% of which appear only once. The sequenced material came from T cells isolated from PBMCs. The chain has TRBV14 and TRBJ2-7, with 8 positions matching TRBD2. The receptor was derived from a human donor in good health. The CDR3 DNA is TGTGCCAGCAACTCCGTAGCGGGACACCCATACGAGCAGTACTTC. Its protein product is CASNSVAGHPYEQYF.